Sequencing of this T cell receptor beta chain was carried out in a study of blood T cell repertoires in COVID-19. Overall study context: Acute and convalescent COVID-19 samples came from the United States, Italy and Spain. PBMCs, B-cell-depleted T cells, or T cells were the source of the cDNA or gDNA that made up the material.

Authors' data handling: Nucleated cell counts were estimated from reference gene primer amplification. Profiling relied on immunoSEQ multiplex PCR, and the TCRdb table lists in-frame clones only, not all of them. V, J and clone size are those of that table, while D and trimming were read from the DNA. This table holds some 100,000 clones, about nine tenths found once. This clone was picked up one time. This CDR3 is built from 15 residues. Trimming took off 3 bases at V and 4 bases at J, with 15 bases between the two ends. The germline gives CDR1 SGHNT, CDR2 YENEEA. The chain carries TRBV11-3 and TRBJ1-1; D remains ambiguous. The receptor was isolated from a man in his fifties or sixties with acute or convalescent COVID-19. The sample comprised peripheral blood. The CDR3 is CASSFSPGFGTEAFF. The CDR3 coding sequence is TGTGCCAGCAGCTTTAGCCCGGGGTTCGGCACTGAAGCTTTCTTT.